This T cell receptor (beta chain) came from a study of beta chain features in type 1 diabetes. Overall study results and limits: Among all four CD4+ subsets, Type 1 diabetes patients had TCRB CDR3s that were moderately but significantly shorter. cDNA sequencing could over-represent cells with high TCR expression. A greater similarity of naive, central memory and Treg TCRB repertoires was seen among patients than among healthy donors.

Reverse transcribing all isolated RNA meant expressed TCRB transcripts were sequenced. Method: immunoSEQ multiplex PCR; TCRdb's copy keeps in-frame clones and lacks some. Among approximately 170,000 clones listed, about 7.9% were seen once. Of note for this clone: Its specificity is not known.

With V trimmed by 5 bases and J by 2 bases, 4 bases remained unmatched. Per the germline V gene, CDR1 is SNHLY and CDR2 is FYNNEI. The length of the CDR3 is 14 residues. The sample taken for sequencing was central memory CD4+ T cells from blood. This sequence originates from a man aged 18 to 29 with type 1 diabetes. The rearrangement links TRBV2 to TRBJ2-7; 9 bases match TRBD1. CDR3 region: CASSPGTGTYEQYF. The CDR3 DNA reads as TGTGCCAGCAGTCCCGGGACAGGGACCTACGAGCAGTACTTC.